The present TCR beta chain was sequenced within a study of T cell repertoires in cytomegalovirus infection. Study-level background: Matching HLA type, along with CMV infection, was indicated by public TCR beta signatures.

This clonotype was recorded a few times. Its antigen is undetermined. Germline CDR1 and CDR2: MNHNS and SASEGT. The CDR3 is 15 residues long. Trimming cost V 8 bases and J 9 bases; bases outside gene matches: 9. TCRdb called the reads again in MiXCR, with one record for every CDR3 protein. This table has 350,000 to 400,000 distinct CDR3 sequences, roughly a third appearing once. This specimen consisted of cultured PBMCs, obtained from culture after CMV antigen stimulation. This TCR was recovered from a human donor in good health (CMV status not recorded). Some clones in this sample may be carry-over from other donors' samples. The chain is built from TRBV6-1 and TRBJ2-3; 15 nucleotides line up with TRBD2. The CDR3 nucleotides are TGTGCCAGCCGCGGCACCGGGACTAGCGGGAGGACGCAGTATTTT. Amino acid sequence: CASRGTGTSGRTQYF.